Given below is one TCR beta chain in context. cDNA came from roughly 0.47 to 1 ug RNA primed by random hexamers. The CDR3 of TCR beta was amplified by immunoSEQ multiplex PCR across 54 Vbeta and 13 Jbeta. TCRdb re-called the immunoSEQ multiplex PCR reads through MiXCR, storing one row per CDR3 protein. The table shows some 120,000 distinct CDR3 sequences, with roughly 95% occurring only once. This sample was taken from a study of CD8 T cells in Susac syndrome. This CDR3 is built from 14 residues. Deletions cut 6 bases from V and 0 bases from J, with 12 bases between. Germline V gene data show CDR1 as SGHRS and CDR2 as YFSETQ.

What was sequenced was CD4+ T cells from PBMCs. This TCR derives from a human donor in good health. J is TRBJ1-1 and V is TRBV5-1; D gene ambiguous. The DNA of the CDR3 is TGCGCCAGCACCAGGACGGAAGTGAACACTGAAGCTTTCTTT. Its protein product is CASTRTEVNTEAFF.